Given below is one T cell receptor (beta chain) in context. This may be a read error: a much more frequent sequence differs by one nucleotide. This CDR3 is also generated by other DNA sequences in the sample. In the study's own analysis: Amplification of reference gene primers provided the estimated nucleated cell counts. Clones were read by immunoSEQ multiplex PCR, and TCRdb kept only the in-frame ones, dropping some. The V and J calls and clone size come from that table; D and trimming were worked out from the DNA. The sample records about 190,000 clones, over 75% being singletons. These data are taken from a study of blood T cell repertoires in COVID-19. Whole-study context: Some COVID-19 samples were acute and others convalescent; all came from the United States, Italy and Spain. T cells, B-cell-depleted T cells, or PBMCs provided the cDNA or gDNA that served as material.

There are 13 residues in the CDR3. This receptor was obtained from a woman in her fifties or sixties with acute or convalescent COVID-19. The specimen was peripheral blood. The chain has TRBV21-1 and TRBJ1-2; no DNA check was done on the table's D call, TRBD1. TRBV21-1 is reported as a pseudogene. CDR3 DNA sequence: TGTGCCAGCACCCGGACAGGGGACTATGGCTATACCTTC. It yields the protein CASTRTGDYGYTF.